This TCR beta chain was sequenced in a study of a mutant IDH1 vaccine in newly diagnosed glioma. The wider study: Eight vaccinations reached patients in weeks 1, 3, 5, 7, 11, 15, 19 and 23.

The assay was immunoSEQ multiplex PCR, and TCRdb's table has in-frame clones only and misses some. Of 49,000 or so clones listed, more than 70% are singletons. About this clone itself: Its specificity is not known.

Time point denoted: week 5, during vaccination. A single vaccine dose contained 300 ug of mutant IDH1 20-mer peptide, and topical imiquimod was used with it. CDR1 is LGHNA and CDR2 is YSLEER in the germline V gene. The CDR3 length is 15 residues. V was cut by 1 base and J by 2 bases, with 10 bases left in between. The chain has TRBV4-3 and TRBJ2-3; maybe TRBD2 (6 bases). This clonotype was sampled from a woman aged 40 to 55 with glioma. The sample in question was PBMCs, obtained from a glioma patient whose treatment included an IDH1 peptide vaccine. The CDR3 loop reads CASSQGGTNTDTQYF. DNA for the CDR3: TGCGCCAGCAGCCAAGGCGGGACCAACACAGATACGCAGTATTTT.